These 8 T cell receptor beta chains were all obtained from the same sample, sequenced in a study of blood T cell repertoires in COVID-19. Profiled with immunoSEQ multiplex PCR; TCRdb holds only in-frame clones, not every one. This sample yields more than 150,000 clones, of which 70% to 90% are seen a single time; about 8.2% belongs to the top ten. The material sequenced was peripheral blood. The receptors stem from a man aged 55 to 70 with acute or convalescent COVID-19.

CDR3 nucleotide sequence: TGTGCCAGCAGTCTTTTGAGGGTGGACTACAATGAGCAGTTCTTC. Its translation: CASSLLRVDYNEQFF. V and J are TRBV2 and TRBJ2-1; possible D gene TRBD2, 5 bases. CDR1 and CDR2 (germline): SNHLY, FYNNEI. Trimming took off 5 bases at V and 3 bases at J, with 14 bases between the two ends. The CDR3 sequence is 15 residues long.

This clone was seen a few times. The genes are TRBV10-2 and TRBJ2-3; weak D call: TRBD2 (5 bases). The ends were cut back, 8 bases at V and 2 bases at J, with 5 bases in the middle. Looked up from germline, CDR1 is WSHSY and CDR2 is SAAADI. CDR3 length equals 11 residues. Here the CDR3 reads CASRDTDTQYF. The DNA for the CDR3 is TGCGCCAGCCGGGACACAGATACGCAGTATTTT.

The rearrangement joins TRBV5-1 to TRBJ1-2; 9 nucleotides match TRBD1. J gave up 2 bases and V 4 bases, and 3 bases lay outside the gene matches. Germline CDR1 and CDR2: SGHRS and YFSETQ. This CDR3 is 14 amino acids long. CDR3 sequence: CASSATGGNYGYTF. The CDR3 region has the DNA TGCGCCAGCAGCGCAACAGGGGGCAACTATGGCTACACCTTC.

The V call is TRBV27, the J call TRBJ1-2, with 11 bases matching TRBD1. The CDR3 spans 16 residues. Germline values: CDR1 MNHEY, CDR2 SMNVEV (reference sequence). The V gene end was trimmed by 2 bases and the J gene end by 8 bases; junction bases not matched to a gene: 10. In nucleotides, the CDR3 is TGTGCCAGCAGTTTAGCCCTAGGACAGGGGGCGCGAGGCTACACCTTC. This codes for CASSLALGQGARGYTF.

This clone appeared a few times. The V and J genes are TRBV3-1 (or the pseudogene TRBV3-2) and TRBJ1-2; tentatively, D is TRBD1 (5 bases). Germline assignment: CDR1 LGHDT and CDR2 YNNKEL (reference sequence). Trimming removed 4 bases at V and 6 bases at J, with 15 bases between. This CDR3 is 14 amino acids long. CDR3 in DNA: TGTGCCAGCAGCCTGGGCTGGGGCCGCCATGGCTACACCTTC. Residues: CASSLGWGRHGYTF.

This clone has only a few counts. Here the CDR3 reads CASSQGPEKNEKLFF. The CDR3 nucleotides read TGTGCCAGCAGCCAAGGTCCAGAAAAAAATGAAAAACTGTTTTTT. The V gene is TRBV14, the J gene TRBJ1-4; D is ambiguous. The CDR3 covers 15 residues. Trimming took off 1 base at V and 5 bases at J, with 11 bases between the two ends. The germline V gene encodes CDR1 SGHDN and CDR2 FVKESK. The whole variable domain, filled in from reference TRBV14 and TRBJ1-4, reads EAGVTQFPSHSVIEKGQTVTLRCDPISGHDNLYWYRRVMGKEIKFLLHFVKESKQDESGMPNNRFLAERTGGTYSTLKVQPAELEDSGVYFCASSQGPEKNEKLFFGSGTQLSVL.

The CDR3 sequence is CASSPRQLTGELFF. In DNA form, the CDR3 reads TGTGCCAGCAGCCCGAGGCAGCTCACCGGGGAGCTGTTTTTT. The rearrangement links TRBV7-3 to TRBJ2-2, with D unclear. Germline CDR1 and CDR2: SGHTA and FQGTGA. The CDR3 is made up of 14 amino acids. V gave up 5 bases and J gave up 4 bases, with 11 bases separating them.

CDR3 in amino acids: CASKADTYEQYF. The CDR3 region has the DNA TGTGCCAGCAAGGCGGATACCTACGAGCAGTACTTC. V usage is TRBV2 and J usage is TRBJ2-7; D remains ambiguous. V was pared by 7 bases and J by 2 bases, with 9 bases between. The CDR3 sequence is 12 residues long. CDR1 is SNHLY, CDR2 FYNNEI, per germline.